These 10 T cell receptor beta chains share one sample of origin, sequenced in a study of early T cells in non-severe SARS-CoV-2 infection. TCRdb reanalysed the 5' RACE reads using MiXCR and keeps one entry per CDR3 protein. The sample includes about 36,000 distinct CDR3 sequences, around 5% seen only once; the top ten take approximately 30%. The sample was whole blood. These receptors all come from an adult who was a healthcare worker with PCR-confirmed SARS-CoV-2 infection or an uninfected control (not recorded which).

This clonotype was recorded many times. CDR3 protein: CACRTSGPQTQYF. The CDR3, as DNA: TGTGCCTGTAGGACTAGCGGGCCACAGACCCAGTACTTC. The chain is built from TRBV30 and TRBJ2-5; 11 bases line up with TRBD2. Germline CDR1 is GTSNPN and CDR2 is SVGIG (reference sequence). The CDR3 loop spans 13 amino acids. V lost 6 bases, J lost 6 bases, and 6 bases stayed unmatched.

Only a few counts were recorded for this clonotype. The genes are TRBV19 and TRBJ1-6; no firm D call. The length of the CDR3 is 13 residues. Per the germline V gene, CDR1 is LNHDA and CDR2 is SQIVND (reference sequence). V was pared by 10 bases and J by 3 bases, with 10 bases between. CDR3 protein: CATSDDYNSPLHF. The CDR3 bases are TGTGCCACCTCAGACGACTATAATTCACCCCTCCACTTT.

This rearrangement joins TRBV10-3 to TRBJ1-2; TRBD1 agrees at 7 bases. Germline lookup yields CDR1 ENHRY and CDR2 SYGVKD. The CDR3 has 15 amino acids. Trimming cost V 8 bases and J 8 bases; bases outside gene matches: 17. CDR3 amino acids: CAIGAQGGQGEGYTF. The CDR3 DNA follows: TGTGCCATCGGGGCCCAAGGGGGCCAGGGGGAAGGCTACACCTTC.

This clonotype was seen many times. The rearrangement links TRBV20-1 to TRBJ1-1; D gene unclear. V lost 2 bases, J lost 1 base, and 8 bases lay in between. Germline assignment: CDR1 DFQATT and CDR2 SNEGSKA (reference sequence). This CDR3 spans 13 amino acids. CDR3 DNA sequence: TGCAGTGCTAGATACAGATCGAACACTGAAGCTTTCTTT. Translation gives CSARYRSNTEAFF.

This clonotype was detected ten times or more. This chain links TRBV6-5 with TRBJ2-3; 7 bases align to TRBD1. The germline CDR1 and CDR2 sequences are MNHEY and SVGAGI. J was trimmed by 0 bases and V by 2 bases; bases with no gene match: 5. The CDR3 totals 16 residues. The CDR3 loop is CASSYGDSSSTDTQYF. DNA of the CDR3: TGTGCCAGCAGTTACGGGGACAGCTCCAGCACAGATACGCAGTATTTT.

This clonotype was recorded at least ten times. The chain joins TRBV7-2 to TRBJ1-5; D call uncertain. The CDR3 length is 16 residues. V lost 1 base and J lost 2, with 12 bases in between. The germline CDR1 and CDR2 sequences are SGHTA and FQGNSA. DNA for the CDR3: TGTGCCAGCAGCTTAGGGGCAGTTAAGGGCAATCAGCCCCAGCATTTT. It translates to CASSLGAVKGNQPQHF.

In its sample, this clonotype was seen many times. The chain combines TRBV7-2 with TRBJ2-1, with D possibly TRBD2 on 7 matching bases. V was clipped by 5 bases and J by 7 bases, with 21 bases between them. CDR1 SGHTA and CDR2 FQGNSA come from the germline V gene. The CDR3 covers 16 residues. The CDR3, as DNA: TGTGCCAGCAGCCTGGGGGCGGGAGAGTCGGTGAATGAGCAGTTCTTC. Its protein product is CASSLGAGESVNEQFF.

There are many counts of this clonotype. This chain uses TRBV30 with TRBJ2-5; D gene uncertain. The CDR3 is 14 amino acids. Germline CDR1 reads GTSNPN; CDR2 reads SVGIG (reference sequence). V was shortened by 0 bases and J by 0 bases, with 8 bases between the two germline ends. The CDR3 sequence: CAWSVSQNQETQYF. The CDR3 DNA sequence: TGTGCCTGGAGTGTAAGTCAGAACCAAGAGACCCAGTACTTC.

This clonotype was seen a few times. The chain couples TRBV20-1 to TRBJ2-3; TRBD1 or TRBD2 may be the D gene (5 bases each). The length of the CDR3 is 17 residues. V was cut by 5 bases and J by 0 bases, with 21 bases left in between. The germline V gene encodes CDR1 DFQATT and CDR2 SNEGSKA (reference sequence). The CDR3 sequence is CSAEGRGSLASTDTQYF. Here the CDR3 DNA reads TGCAGTGCTGAGGGGCGTGGCAGCCTTGCTAGCACAGATACGCAGTATTTT.

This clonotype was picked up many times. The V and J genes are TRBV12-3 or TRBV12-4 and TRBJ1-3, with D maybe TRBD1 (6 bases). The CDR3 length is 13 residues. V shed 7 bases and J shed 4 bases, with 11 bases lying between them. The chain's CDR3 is CASNSGVGNTIYF. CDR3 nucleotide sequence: TGTGCCAGCAATTCAGGGGTCGGAAACACCATATATTTT.